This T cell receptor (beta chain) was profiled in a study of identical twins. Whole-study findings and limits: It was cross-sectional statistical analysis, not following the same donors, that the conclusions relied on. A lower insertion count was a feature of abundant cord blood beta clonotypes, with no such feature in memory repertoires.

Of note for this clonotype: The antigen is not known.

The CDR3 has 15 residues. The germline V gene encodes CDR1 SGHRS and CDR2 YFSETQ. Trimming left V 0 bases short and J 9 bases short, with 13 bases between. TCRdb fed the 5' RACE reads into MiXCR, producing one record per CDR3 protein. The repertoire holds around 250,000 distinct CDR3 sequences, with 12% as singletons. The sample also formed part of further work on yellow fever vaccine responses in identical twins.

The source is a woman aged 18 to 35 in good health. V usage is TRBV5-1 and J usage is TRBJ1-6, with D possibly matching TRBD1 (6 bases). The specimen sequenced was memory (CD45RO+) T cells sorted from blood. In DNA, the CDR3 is TGCGCCAGCAGCTTGGGTACAGGGAAAGCTTCACCCCTCCACTTT. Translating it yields CASSLGTGKASPLHF.